This TCR beta chain comes out of a study of cytotoxic CD8 clonotypes in ibrutinib-treated CLL. Study summary: The cohort had around 10 relapsed/refractory and some 16 treatment-naive patients, around 18 IGHV unmutated.

Concerning this clone itself: What it binds is unknown.

Trimming took 4 bases from V and 5 from J, leaving 15 bases between them. The germline gives CDR1 SGHRS, CDR2 YFSETQ. The CDR3 is 14 residues long. Study results and caveats: Sampling times, which were not matched between the groups, differed between sustained-remission patients and progressing patients. The clonality went up when patients responded to ibrutinib and dropped back toward baseline at progression.

Libraries were prepared by immunoSEQ multiplex PCR; TCRdb keeps only in-frame clonotypes and omits some of them. This sample has 130,000 or so clones, with 80% to 85% found just once. The source of this sequence is a human donor with chronic lymphocytic leukemia. Sample: PBMCs, taken after 24 months of ibrutinib treatment. The V call is TRBV5-1, the J call TRBJ2-5; perhaps TRBD1 as D (5 bases). CDR3 nucleotides: TGCGCCAGCAGCGGGGCCGGTGGTCCCGAGACCCAGTACTTC. Protein product: CASSGAGGPETQYF.